The rows below give T cell receptor beta chains drawn from one sample of a study of cytomegalovirus exposure and HLA in healthy donors. Profiled with immunoSEQ multiplex PCR; TCRdb holds only in-frame clones, not every one. This sample has 100,000 to 150,000 clones, with roughly 80% found just once. Sequenced: PBMCs. All receptors derive from a young man in good health and CMV-seropositive. Both conserved end residues are part of each CDR3. D genes are given only for firm matches. Clone size is given for some rows only: seen once, a few or many times, or a class if the clone is expanded.

j_call v_call d_call clone_size cdr3_nt cdr3_aa
TRBJ2-1 TRBV5-1 . . TGCGCCAGCAGCTCCATCGGCGGCACATACAATGAGCAGTTCTTC CASSSIGGTYNEQFF
TRBJ2-7 TRBV5-1 TRBD2 . TGCGCCAGCAGCCCGGCAGGACTAGCGGGAACTATGACCTACGAGCAGTACTTC CASSPAGLAGTMTYEQYF
TRBJ1-1 TRBV11-2 . . TGTGCCAGCAGCAGACGGGACATCTACAGAGGAATGAACACTGAAGCTTTCTTT CASSRRDIYRGMNTEAFF
TRBJ2-5 TRBV6-5 . . TGTGCCAGCAGTTACTCCAGGGTGGAAGAGACCCAGTACTTC CASSYSRVEETQYF
TRBJ2-7 TRBV14 TRBD1 once TGTGCCAGCAGCCCAGGGACAGGGTCTGCCTACGAGCAGTACTTC CASSPGTGSAYEQYF
TRBJ1-3 TRBV5-1 TRBD1 . TGCGCCAGCAGCTTGGACGGACAGGGGGCTGGAAACACCATATATTTT CASSLDGQGAGNTIYF
TRBJ2-5 TRBV5-6 . . TGTGCCAGCAGCTTTCGCGTCATCCCAGAGACCCAGTACTTC CASSFRVIPETQYF
TRBJ1-2 TRBV4-2 TRBD1 . TGTGCCAGCAGCCAAGGAGTTGGACAGGGGGCCGAGGGCTACACCTTC CASSQGVGQGAEGYTF
TRBJ2-3 TRBV7-9 TRBD1 . TGTGCCAGCAGCTCCAGGGGGCTCACAGATACGCAGTATTTT CASSSRGLTDTQYF
TRBJ2-7 TRBV5-6 TRBD1 . TGTGCCAGCAGCTTGGCACCGGGACAGGGAGTAGGCGAGCAGTACTTC CASSLAPGQGVGEQYF
TRBJ1-2 TRBV25-1 . . TGTGCCAGCAGTTCAATGAACAGGAGATATGGCTACACCTTC CASSSMNRRYGYTF
TRBJ2-4 TRBV4-3 TRBD2 . TGCGCCAGCAGCCAAGATTTTATGGGAGGGCGCATTCAGTACTTC CASSQDFMGGRIQYF
TRBJ2-5 TRBV4-1 . . TGCGCCAGCAGCCAGGCCACCCAAGAGACCCAGTACTTC CASSQATQETQYF
TRBJ1-2 TRBV6-4 . . TGTGCCAGCAGTGAAAACAGGGTGTCTAACTATGGCTACACCTTC CASSENRVSNYGYTF
TRBJ1-1 TRBV7-2 TRBD1 . TGTGCCAGCAGCTCCAAGGGACAGGGTTCGACTGAAGCTTTCTTT CASSSKGQGSTEAFF
TRBJ2-6 TRBV4-3 TRBD2 few TGCGCCAGCAGCCACCAAATGCTAGCGGGGGGCTCTGGGGCCAACGTCCTGACTTTC CASSHQMLAGGSGANVLTF
TRBJ1-2 TRBV4-2 . . TGTGCCAGCAGCCAAGCTAACAGGGTGGGGTTAGATGGCTACACCTTC CASSQANRVGLDGYTF
TRBJ2-7 TRBV10-1 TRBD1 . TGCGCCAGCAGTGCCGGGACAGGGTCCGAGCAGTACTTC CASSAGTGSEQYF
TRBJ2-7 TRBV5-4 TRBD1 . TGTGCCAGCAGCTTGACAGGGGTCTACGAGCAGTACTTC CASSLTGVYEQYF
TRBJ1-4 TRBV7-9 . few TGTGCCAGCAGCTTAGACGACACTGAAAAACTGTTTTTT CASSLDDTEKLFF
TRBJ1-2 TRBV2 TRBD1 once TGTGCCAGCAGTCGCCGGGACAGGGGGCCCTACTTCTATGGCTACACCTTC CASSRRDRGPYFYGYTF
TRBJ2-2 TRBV5-5 . . TGTGCCAGCAGCCAGGGGCAAGACACCGGGGAGCTGTTTTTT CASSQGQDTGELFF
TRBJ2-1 TRBV5-4 . . TGTGCCAGCAGCTTGGACTCACGCGGGCAGTTCTTC CASSLDSRGQFF
TRBJ1-5 TRBV6-1 . . TGTGCCAGCAGTTGGGGCCGAGGCAATCAGCCCCAGCATTTT CASSWGRGNQPQHF
TRBJ2-7 TRBV13 . . TGTGCCAGCAGCTTAGCATCCGGGATTGAGCAGTACTTC CASSLASGIEQYF
TRBJ2-1 TRBV7-9 TRBD2 . TGTGCCAGCAGCCACCGGGCTAGCGGGAGGAACGATGAGCAGTTCTTC CASSHRASGRNDEQFF
TRBJ1-2 TRBV14 . . TGTGCCAGCAGCCAAGCCCGGAGCTATGGCTACACCTTC CASSQARSYGYTF
TRBJ1-6 TRBV5-1 TRBD1 . TGCGCCAGCAGCTTGCCGGGACAGGGGGCGAATTCACCCCTCCACTTT CASSLPGQGANSPLHF
TRBJ1-1 TRBV6-5 . . TGTGCCAGCACTAAAACGGGGTGGGACACTGAAGCTTTCTTT CASTKTGWDTEAFF
TRBJ1-2 TRBV5-6 . . TGTGCCAGCAGCTTGGATACAGGGACCTATGGCTACACCTTC CASSLDTGTYGYTF
TRBJ2-7 TRBV5-1 . . TGCGCCAGCAGCTTGGCCTCAGGTGCCCTCCTTTACGAGCAGTACTTC CASSLASGALLYEQYF
TRBJ2-1 TRBV6-4 TRBD2 few TGTGCCAGCAGTGACTCTAGCGGGGGGGCCAATGAGCAGTTCTTC CASSDSSGGANEQFF
TRBJ2-5 TRBV7-9 TRBD2 . TGTGCCAGCAGCTCCCCCGCGGGGGGTATTGGTCCTAACCAAGAGACCCAGTACTTC CASSSPAGGIGPNQETQYF
TRBJ2-3 TRBV19 . . TGTGCCAGTAGTATCGGGCTCGGGCAGCCGGGGAGGGATACGCAGTATTTT CASSIGLGQPGRDTQYF
TRBJ2-2 TRBV7-2 TRBD2 . TGTGCCAGCAGCTTTTCTAGCTCTAGCGGGAACACCGGGGAGCTGTTTTTT CASSFSSSSGNTGELFF
TRBJ1-6 TRBV5-1 . . TGCGCCAGCAGCCCGGACAGTTTCTCCGGGCCCCTCCACTTT CASSPDSFSGPLHF
TRBJ2-7 TRBV5-1 TRBD2 . TGCGCCAGCAGCTTGGCTAGCGGGGGGGCCTACGAGCAGTACTTC CASSLASGGAYEQYF
TRBJ2-1 TRBV6-5 . . TGTGCCAGCAGTTTCCGGCCAAGCGGGAATGAGCAGTTCTTC CASSFRPSGNEQFF
TRBJ1-2 TRBV9 TRBD1 . TGTGCCAGCAGCGTAGGAGCGTCAGGGGGCAGCGGCTACACCTTC CASSVGASGGSGYTF
TRBJ2-3 TRBV15 TRBD1 . TGTGCCACCACGGACAGGGGAAGCACAGATACGCAGTATTTT CATTDRGSTDTQYF
TRBJ1-6 TRBV5-6 . . TGTGCCAGCAGCTTGGAGCCATATAATTCACCCCTCCACTTT CASSLEPYNSPLHF
TRBJ2-1 TRBV5-1 TRBD2 . TGCGCCAGCAGCTTTATACTAGCGCAATACAATGAGCAGTTCTTC CASSFILAQYNEQFF
TRBJ2-2 TRBV7-9 . once TGTTCCAGCACCACGTCGCAGGGGCCTTTCCGGGAGCTGTTTTTT CSSTTSQGPFRELFF
TRBJ1-1 TRBV6-5 TRBD1 . TGTGCCAGCAGTTACTCGAGGTCAGGGGGCACTGAAGCTTTCTTT CASSYSRSGGTEAFF
TRBJ1-5 TRBV25-1 TRBD1 once TGTGCCAGCAGTGAAAACAGGGGCGTCGACGGCAATCAGCCCCAGCATTTT CASSENRGVDGNQPQHF
TRBJ2-2 TRBV19 TRBD1 . TGTGCCAGTAGTATAGCCGGGACAGGGACCGGGGAGCTGTTTTTT CASSIAGTGTGELFF
TRBJ1-1 TRBV5-1 . once TGCGCCAGCAGCTTCCCCAACCTGACAGGAACGAAGGCTGAAGCTTTCTTT CASSFPNLTGTKAEAFF
TRBJ2-7 TRBV5-6 . . TGTGCCAGCAGCGCCGGAGGAACCTGGTCGAACGAGCAGTACTTC CASSAGGTWSNEQYF
TRBJ2-7 TRBV4-3 TRBD1 . TGCGCCAGCAGCCCCGGGACAGGGACCTACGAGCAGTACTTC CASSPGTGTYEQYF
TRBJ2-7 TRBV6-5 TRBD2 . TGTGCCAGCAGTTCTAGCGGCACCTACGAGCAGTACTTC CASSSSGTYEQYF
TRBJ2-3 TRBV5-4 TRBD2 . TGTGCCAGCAGCCCAGAGACTAGCGACGCAGATACGCAGTATTTT CASSPETSDADTQYF
TRBJ2-3 TRBV6-6 . . TGTGCCAGCAGTGACTATCCCATCACAGATACGCAGTATTTT CASSDYPITDTQYF
TRBJ2-1 TRBV18 TRBD1 . TGTGCCAGCTCAACCGGGACAGGGTGGGCCAATGAGCAGTTCTTC CASSTGTGWANEQFF
TRBJ1-2 TRBV14 TRBD1 . TGTGCCAGCAGCCAATGGGATCGGAGACAGGGGAGTTTCGAGGGCTACACCTTC CASSQWDRRQGSFEGYTF
TRBJ2-7 TRBV28 . . TGTGCCAGCAGTTTATCTGTTGGCCACGAGCAGTACTTC CASSLSVGHEQYF